The rows below give T cell receptor beta chains drawn from one sample of a study of T cells in Graves' hyperthyroidism and ophthalmopathy. TCRdb called the multiplex PCR reads again in MiXCR, with one record for every CDR3 protein. The sample has more than 450,000 distinct CDR3 sequences; about 20% are singletons. The source material was blood. These receptors all come from a man aged 35 to 55 with Graves' ophthalmopathy. Both conserved end residues are part of each CDR3. The order of the fields is D gene, J gene, V gene, clone size, CDR3 DNA, CDR3 protein. A D gene is named only where the DNA matches it firmly. Expanded clones are given a class, and other clones once, few, many or no size at all.

d_gene: TRBD1
j_gene: TRBJ2-1
v_gene: TRBV20-1
abundance: many
CDR3nt: TGCAGTGCTGACTCTCAGGGGGCGAGGGGGATTCGAGGGTATGAGCAGTTCTTC
CDR3aa: CSADSQGARGIRGYEQFF

d_gene: TRBD2
j_gene: TRBJ2-7
v_gene: TRBV20-1
abundance: -
CDR3nt: TGCAGTGCTAGAGATCGAGGGGCTAGCGGGAGGTTAAGCTCCTACGAGCAGTACTTC
CDR3aa: CSARDRGASGRLSSYEQYF

d_gene: -
j_gene: TRBJ2-5
v_gene: TRBV7-6
abundance: few
CDR3nt: TGTGCCAGCAGCTTAGCGCGGATACAAGGAGAGTTTGAGACCCAGTACTTC
CDR3aa: CASSLARIQGEFETQYF

d_gene: TRBD2
j_gene: TRBJ2-3
v_gene: TRBV4-1
abundance: few
CDR3nt: TGCGCCAGCAGCCAAGGGGGGACTAGCGGGAGCACAGATACGCAGTATTTT
CDR3aa: CASSQGGTSGSTDTQYF

d_gene: -
j_gene: TRBJ1-2
v_gene: TRBV29-1
abundance: -
CDR3nt: TGCAGCGTTGCCGCTTATGGCTACACCTTC
CDR3aa: CSVAAYGYTF

d_gene: -
j_gene: TRBJ1-5
v_gene: TRBV6-2/TRBV6-3
abundance: -
CDR3nt: TGTGCCAGCAGTCCGGGAACGTATAGCAATCAGCCCCAGCATTTT
CDR3aa: CASSPGTYSNQPQHF

d_gene: TRBD2
j_gene: TRBJ2-2
v_gene: TRBV28
abundance: many
CDR3nt: TGTGCCAGCAGTTCGACTAGCGGATTAATCGCGAACACCGGGGAGCTGTTTTTT
CDR3aa: CASSSTSGLIANTGELFF

d_gene: -
j_gene: TRBJ1-6
v_gene: TRBV3-1
abundance: many
CDR3nt: TGTGCCAGCAGCCGACAGCATAATTCACCCCTCCACTTT
CDR3aa: CASSRQHNSPLHF

d_gene: -
j_gene: TRBJ1-1
v_gene: TRBV3-1
abundance: few
CDR3nt: TGTGCCAGCAGCTCGCGACCGGGAGCCGAAGCTTTCTTT
CDR3aa: CASSSRPGAEAFF

d_gene: -
j_gene: TRBJ1-3
v_gene: TRBV7-9
abundance: few
CDR3nt: TGTGCCAGCAGCAAGGGAAACACCATATATTTT
CDR3aa: CASSKGNTIYF

d_gene: -
j_gene: TRBJ1-1
v_gene: TRBV4-1
abundance: -
CDR3nt: TGCGCCAGCAGCCAAGCGGGGGGACTGAACACTGAAGCTTTCTTT
CDR3aa: CASSQAGGLNTEAFF

d_gene: -
j_gene: TRBJ2-1
v_gene: TRBV29-1
abundance: few
CDR3nt: TGCAGCGTTGAAGACCCCAACTGGGACCATGAGCAGTTCTTC
CDR3aa: CSVEDPNWDHEQFF

d_gene: -
j_gene: TRBJ2-2
v_gene: TRBV5-1
abundance: many
CDR3nt: TGCGCCAGCAGCATGAATCAGGAGAACACCGGGGAGCTGTTTTTT
CDR3aa: CASSMNQENTGELFF

d_gene: -
j_gene: TRBJ2-6
v_gene: TRBV2
abundance: few
CDR3nt: TGTGCCAGCAGGGCCGTGGGGATCTCTGGGGCCAACGTCCTGACTTTC
CDR3aa: CASRAVGISGANVLTF

d_gene: -
j_gene: TRBJ2-5
v_gene: TRBV4-2
abundance: few
CDR3nt: TGTGCCAGCAGCCCGGTAGGAGCGGAGACCCAGTACTTC
CDR3aa: CASSPVGAETQYF

d_gene: -
j_gene: TRBJ2-3
v_gene: TRBV2
abundance: many
CDR3nt: TGTGCCAGCAGCCAAACTAGGGTATTCGCCTCTAGCACAGATACGCAGTATTTT
CDR3aa: CASSQTRVFASSTDTQYF

d_gene: -
j_gene: TRBJ1-1
v_gene: TRBV3-1
abundance: -
CDR3nt: TGTGCCAGCAGTCCCTGGGGTGGCCCGCTGAACACTGAAGCTTTCTTT
CDR3aa: CASSPWGGPLNTEAFF

d_gene: TRBD1
j_gene: TRBJ1-1
v_gene: TRBV6-1
abundance: -
CDR3nt: TGTGCCAGCAGGCGGACAGGGCAGACTGAAGCTTTCTTT
CDR3aa: CASRRTGQTEAFF

d_gene: TRBD1
j_gene: TRBJ1-2
v_gene: TRBV12-3/TRBV12-4
abundance: -
CDR3nt: TGTGCCAGCAGTACCCGGGGACAGGGGGTTCCTAACTCTGGCTACACCTTC
CDR3aa: CASSTRGQGVPNSGYTF

d_gene: -
j_gene: TRBJ2-1
v_gene: TRBV30
abundance: many
CDR3nt: TGTGCCTGGAGTGTAAACAGTTGGACTGAGCAGTTCTTC
CDR3aa: CAWSVNSWTEQFF

d_gene: -
j_gene: TRBJ1-5
v_gene: TRBV28
abundance: -
CDR3nt: TGTGCCAGCAGTTTATCTGGCCGGTATCAGCCCCAGCATTTT
CDR3aa: CASSLSGRYQPQHF

d_gene: TRBD2
j_gene: TRBJ2-3
v_gene: TRBV2
abundance: many
CDR3nt: TGTGCCAGCTCTCGCACGGGGGGAGATACGCAGTATTTT
CDR3aa: CASSRTGGDTQYF

d_gene: -
j_gene: TRBJ1-5
v_gene: TRBV7-8
abundance: few
CDR3nt: TGTGCCAGCAGCTTAGCAGGAGGGTTTCAGCCCCAGCATTTT
CDR3aa: CASSLAGGFQPQHF

d_gene: TRBD2
j_gene: TRBJ2-7
v_gene: TRBV20-1
abundance: once
CDR3nt: TGCAGTGCTACGCGGTGGGGACTAGCGGGGAGCTACGAGCAGTACTTC
CDR3aa: CSATRWGLAGSYEQYF

d_gene: -
j_gene: TRBJ2-7
v_gene: TRBV20-1
abundance: many
CDR3nt: TGCAGTGCCAGGGGCCTCTACGAGCAGTACTTC
CDR3aa: CSARGLYEQYF

d_gene: TRBD2
j_gene: TRBJ2-1
v_gene: TRBV7-6
abundance: many
CDR3nt: TGTGCCAGCAGCGCCCCAAGGACTAGCGGGGCCTTCTCCTACAATGAGCAGTTCTTC
CDR3aa: CASSAPRTSGAFSYNEQFF

d_gene: -
j_gene: TRBJ1-1
v_gene: TRBV19
abundance: few
CDR3nt: TGTGCCAGTAGCAAAGGGCGAGGTATCAACACTGAAGCTTTCTTT
CDR3aa: CASSKGRGINTEAFF

d_gene: TRBD1
j_gene: TRBJ2-7
v_gene: TRBV9
abundance: -
CDR3nt: TGTGCCAGCGGCCGGAACAGGGGTTTCTACGAGCAGTACTTC
CDR3aa: CASGRNRGFYEQYF

d_gene: -
j_gene: TRBJ2-1
v_gene: TRBV6-2/TRBV6-3
abundance: once
CDR3nt: TGTGCCTCCCTGGGGGGCCTCTCCTACAATGAGCAGTTCTTC
CDR3aa: CASLGGLSYNEQFF

d_gene: -
j_gene: TRBJ1-4
v_gene: TRBV29-1
abundance: few
CDR3nt: TGCAGCGCGGGGGAAATCGTGGGAAAACTGTTTTTT
CDR3aa: CSAGEIVGKLFF

d_gene: -
j_gene: TRBJ2-7
v_gene: TRBV2
abundance: many
CDR3nt: TGTGCCAGCAGGGACAGCTTGTACGAGCAGTACTTC
CDR3aa: CASRDSLYEQYF

d_gene: -
j_gene: TRBJ2-5
v_gene: TRBV7-9
abundance: many
CDR3nt: TGTGCCAGCAGCAGCCGGGACGGAGCTCAGGAGACCCAGTACTTC
CDR3aa: CASSSRDGAQETQYF

d_gene: -
j_gene: TRBJ1-1
v_gene: TRBV2
abundance: many
CDR3nt: TGTGCCAGCAGTGCCCCAATTTTAGAAGCTTTCTTT
CDR3aa: CASSAPILEAFF

d_gene: TRBD1
j_gene: TRBJ1-1
v_gene: TRBV5-1
abundance: -
CDR3nt: TGCGCCAGCAGCTTATCCGCAGGGGGCGAGAATGAAGCTTTCTTT
CDR3aa: CASSLSAGGENEAFF

d_gene: -
j_gene: TRBJ2-3
v_gene: TRBV7-2
abundance: many
CDR3nt: TGTGCCAGCAGCCTTTATAGCGGAGCCAACACAGATACGCAGTATTTT
CDR3aa: CASSLYSGANTDTQYF

d_gene: -
j_gene: TRBJ2-5
v_gene: TRBV20-1
abundance: -
CDR3nt: TGCAGTGCTAGACCCCGGGGGCGGGGGGAGACCCAGTACTTC
CDR3aa: CSARPRGRGETQYF

d_gene: -
j_gene: TRBJ1-5
v_gene: TRBV6-1
abundance: many
CDR3nt: TGTGCCAGCGTCACTTATAGCAATCAGCCCCAGCATTTT
CDR3aa: CASVTYSNQPQHF

d_gene: -
j_gene: TRBJ1-1
v_gene: TRBV27
abundance: many
CDR3nt: TGTGCCAGCCGGGGAGGTTCTTTGAACACTGAAGCTTTCTTT
CDR3aa: CASRGGSLNTEAFF

d_gene: -
j_gene: TRBJ1-2
v_gene: TRBV6-2/TRBV6-3
abundance: many
CDR3nt: TGTGCCAGCAGTTCGACAGGTGACTATGGCTACACCTTC
CDR3aa: CASSSTGDYGYTF

d_gene: TRBD1
j_gene: TRBJ2-1
v_gene: TRBV18
abundance: -
CDR3nt: TGTGCCAGCCTGGCGGGACAGGGTGTATCCTACGAGCAGTTCTTC
CDR3aa: CASLAGQGVSYEQFF

d_gene: -
j_gene: TRBJ1-1
v_gene: TRBV2
abundance: many
CDR3nt: TGTGCCAGCAGTGTAGGGGTGTTGCGCACTGAAGCTTTCTTT
CDR3aa: CASSVGVLRTEAFF

d_gene: -
j_gene: TRBJ1-3
v_gene: TRBV20-1
abundance: few
CDR3nt: TGCAGTGCTAGAGATCGGGGAGGCAGCTCTGGAAACACCATATATTTT
CDR3aa: CSARDRGGSSGNTIYF

d_gene: TRBD1
j_gene: TRBJ1-1
v_gene: TRBV5-1
abundance: many
CDR3nt: TGCGCCAGCAGCTTGGGGGGACAGGGCGGTGAAGCTTTCTTT
CDR3aa: CASSLGGQGGEAFF

d_gene: TRBD2
j_gene: TRBJ2-4
v_gene: TRBV7-2
abundance: few
CDR3nt: TGTGCCAGCAGCTCCTCGACTAGCATCCAAAACATTCAGTACTTC
CDR3aa: CASSSSTSIQNIQYF

d_gene: TRBD2
j_gene: TRBJ2-5
v_gene: TRBV4-1
abundance: -
CDR3nt: TGCGCCAGCAGCCGGGGGCTAGCGGGAGGTACAACAGAGACCCAGTACTTC
CDR3aa: CASSRGLAGGTTETQYF

d_gene: TRBD2
j_gene: TRBJ2-7
v_gene: TRBV29-1
abundance: -
CDR3nt: TGCAGCGTTGATAGAGGGACTAGCGGCTACGAGCAGTACTTC
CDR3aa: CSVDRGTSGYEQYF

d_gene: -
j_gene: TRBJ2-5
v_gene: TRBV7-9
abundance: -
CDR3nt: TGTGCCAGCAGCTTGGACAGAATACAAGAGACCCAGTACTTC
CDR3aa: CASSLDRIQETQYF

d_gene: -
j_gene: TRBJ2-2
v_gene: TRBV30
abundance: -
CDR3nt: TGTGCCTGGAGTGTAGGGACTGCGCCGACCGGGGAGCTGTTTTTT
CDR3aa: CAWSVGTAPTGELFF

d_gene: -
j_gene: TRBJ2-5
v_gene: TRBV25-1
abundance: few
CDR3nt: TGTGCCAGCAGTGAATTGAAGGTGGAGACCCAGTACTTC
CDR3aa: CASSELKVETQYF

d_gene: TRBD1
j_gene: TRBJ1-6
v_gene: TRBV2
abundance: -
CDR3nt: TGTGCCAGCAGTCGGGACAGGACTGGGTCACCCCTCCACTTT
CDR3aa: CASSRDRTGSPLHF

d_gene: TRBD2
j_gene: TRBJ2-3
v_gene: TRBV5-1
abundance: -
CDR3nt: TGCGCCACCTATAGCGGGGGGGCTTCGGATACGCAGTATTTT
CDR3aa: CATYSGGASDTQYF

d_gene: TRBD2
j_gene: TRBJ2-7
v_gene: TRBV29-1
abundance: few
CDR3nt: TGCAGCGTTGGTGGTGCGGGAGGGTCCTACGAGCAGTACTTC
CDR3aa: CSVGGAGGSYEQYF

d_gene: -
j_gene: TRBJ2-5
v_gene: TRBV10-3
abundance: many
CDR3nt: TGTGCCATCAGTGAGTCTCGGGCAGAGACCCAGTACTTC
CDR3aa: CAISESRAETQYF